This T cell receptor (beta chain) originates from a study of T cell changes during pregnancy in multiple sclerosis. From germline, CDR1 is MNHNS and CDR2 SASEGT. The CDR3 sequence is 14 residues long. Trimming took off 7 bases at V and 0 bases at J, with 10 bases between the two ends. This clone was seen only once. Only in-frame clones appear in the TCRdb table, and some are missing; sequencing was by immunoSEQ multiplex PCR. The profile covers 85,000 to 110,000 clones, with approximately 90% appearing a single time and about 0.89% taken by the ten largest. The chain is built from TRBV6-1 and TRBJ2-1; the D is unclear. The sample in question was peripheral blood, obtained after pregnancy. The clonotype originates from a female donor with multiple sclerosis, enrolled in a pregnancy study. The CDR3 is CASKVAVSYNEQFF. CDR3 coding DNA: TGTGCCAGCAAAGTGGCGGTCTCCTACAATGAGCAGTTCTTC.